Given below is one T cell receptor (beta chain) in context. Its target is not known. The data originate from a study of shared clonotypes between healthy human individuals. Overall study findings and caveats: Generally, estimated richness proved larger in naive subsets than it did in memory subsets.

Some clones are missing from TCRdb's copy, which holds only in-frame ones; the method was immunoSEQ multiplex PCR. Among under 700,000 clones listed, 85% to 95% were seen once. Germline V CDR1 and CDR2: SEHNR, FQNEAQ (reference sequence). This CDR3 region has 13 residues. V was cut by 5 bases and J by 10 bases, with 15 bases left in between. The naive CD8 population came from CD45RO-negative cells selected for CCR7, without terminally differentiated effector memory CD45RA+ cells. The sequenced material came from naive CD8+ T cells sorted from blood. The receptor's source is a woman in her thirties in good health. The chain carries TRBV7-9 and TRBJ2-1; no firm D call. CDR3: CASSPWTEIEQFF. The CDR3 bases are TGTGCCAGCAGCCCATGGACGGAGATAGAGCAGTTCTTC. The full variable domain, its missing parts supplied by reference TRBV7-9 and TRBJ2-1, is DTGVSQNPRHKITKRGQNVTFRCDPISEHNRLYWYRQTLGQGPEFLTYFQNEAQLEKSRLLSDRFSAERPKGSFSTLEIQRTEQGDSAMYLCASSPWTEIEQFFGPGTRLTVL.